Below, 7 T cell receptor beta chains from the same sample are listed, as sequenced in a study of T cells in Graves' hyperthyroidism and ophthalmopathy. RNA transcripts served as the template for amplifying TCR beta CDR3 regions. With the HTBI primer set, the TCR CDR3 went through a first round of RT-PCR. TCRdb reprocessed the multiplex PCR reads with MiXCR, giving one entry per CDR3 protein. The sample includes approximately 500,000 distinct CDR3 sequences, around 42% of them seen just once. The source material was peripheral blood or thyroid tissue (not recorded which). Every receptor here comes from a woman aged 18-29 years with Graves' hyperthyroidism.

This clonotype occurred a few times. The chain employs TRBV7-3 and TRBJ2-1; D unclear. V lost 5 bases and J lost 0, with 8 bases in between. The CDR3 totals 14 residues. Looked up from germline, CDR1 is SGHTA and CDR2 is FQGTGA. This CDR3 reads CASSPVDSYNEQFF. The CDR3, as DNA: TGTGCCAGCAGCCCCGTAGACTCCTACAATGAGCAGTTCTTC.

This clonotype was seen many times. The chain couples TRBV9 to TRBJ1-2; D not certain. This CDR3 region has 15 residues. Germline values: CDR1 SGDLS, CDR2 YYNGEE. Trimming left V 0 bases short and J 2 bases short, with 11 bases between. The CDR3 DNA sequence: TGTGCCAGCAGCGTAGCTTCAGGACCCAACTATGGCTACACCTTC. Protein: CASSVASGPNYGYTF.

This clonotype was observed once. The chain has TRBV6-2 or TRBV6-3 and TRBJ2-2; unclear D gene. The CDR3 is made up of 14 amino acids. Trimming cost V 7 bases and J 5 bases, with 14 bases left between them. Germline V gives CDR1 MNHEY, CDR2 SVGEGT. In nucleotides, the CDR3 is TGTGCCAGCACCCCCTTGCCGGTGACCGGGGAGCTGTTTTTT. Its translation is CASTPLPVTGELFF.

The chain is built from TRBV29-1 and TRBJ2-5; 9 positions agree with TRBD2. This CDR3 is built from 13 residues. Per germline, CDR1 SQVTM and CDR2 ANQGSEA. V trimming: 1 base; J trimming: 3 bases; junction bases outside the gene matches: 0. CDR3 region: CSVEGLAEETQYF. The CDR3 DNA reads as TGCAGCGTTGAAGGACTAGCGGAAGAGACCCAGTACTTC. Supplemented by reference TRBV29-1 and TRBJ2-5, the full variable domain reads SAVISQKPSRDICQRGTSLTIQCQVDSQVTMMFWYRQQPGQSLTLIATANQGSEATYESGFVIDKFPISRPNLTFSTLTVSNMSPEDSSIYLCSVEGLAEETQYFGPGTRLLVL.

This clonotype was seen at least ten times. The chain employs TRBV7-9 and TRBJ1-5; D remains ambiguous. The CDR3 length is 12 residues. Germline CDR1 reads SEHNR; CDR2 reads FQNEAQ (reference sequence). The V end lost 5 bases, the J end lost 5 bases, and 7 bases lay between the germline ends. Written as DNA, the CDR3 is TGTGCCAGCAGCGTTCCAGATCAGCCCCAGCATTTT. Translation gives CASSVPDQPQHF.

This clonotype was detected only once. The J gene is TRBJ1-4, the V gene TRBV19; D might be TRBD1 (5 bases). CDR1 is LNHDA, CDR2 SQIVND, per germline (reference sequence). This CDR3 contains 15 residues. The germline V and J ends were trimmed by 6 bases and 6 bases, with 17 bases remaining between them. This chain's CDR3 is CASRPTWGLDEKLFF. CDR3 nucleotide sequence: TGTGCCAGTAGACCAACTTGGGGCCTTGATGAAAAACTGTTTTTT.

This clonotype came up a few times. V usage is TRBV4-1 and J usage is TRBJ1-4; 7 nucleotides align to TRBD1. Germline V gene sequence: CDR1 MGHRA, CDR2 YSYEKL. V lost 2 bases and J lost 5; bases outside the gene matches: 5. The CDR3 covers 15 residues. As DNA, the CDR3 is TGCGCCAGCAGCCAACCGACAGGGAGGAATGAAAAACTGTTTTTT. This encodes CASSQPTGRNEKLFF.